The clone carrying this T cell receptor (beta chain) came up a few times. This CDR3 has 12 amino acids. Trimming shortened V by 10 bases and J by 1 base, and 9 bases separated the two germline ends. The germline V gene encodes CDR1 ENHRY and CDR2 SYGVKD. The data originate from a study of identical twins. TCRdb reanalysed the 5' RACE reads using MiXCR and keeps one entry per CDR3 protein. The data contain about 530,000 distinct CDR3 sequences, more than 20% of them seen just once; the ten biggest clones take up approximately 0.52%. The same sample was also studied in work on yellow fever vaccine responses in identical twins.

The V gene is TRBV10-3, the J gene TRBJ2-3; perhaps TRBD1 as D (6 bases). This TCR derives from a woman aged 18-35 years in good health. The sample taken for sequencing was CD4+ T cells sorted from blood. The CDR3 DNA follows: TGTGCCACGAGACAGGGCACAGATACGCAGTATTTT. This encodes CATRQGTDTQYF.